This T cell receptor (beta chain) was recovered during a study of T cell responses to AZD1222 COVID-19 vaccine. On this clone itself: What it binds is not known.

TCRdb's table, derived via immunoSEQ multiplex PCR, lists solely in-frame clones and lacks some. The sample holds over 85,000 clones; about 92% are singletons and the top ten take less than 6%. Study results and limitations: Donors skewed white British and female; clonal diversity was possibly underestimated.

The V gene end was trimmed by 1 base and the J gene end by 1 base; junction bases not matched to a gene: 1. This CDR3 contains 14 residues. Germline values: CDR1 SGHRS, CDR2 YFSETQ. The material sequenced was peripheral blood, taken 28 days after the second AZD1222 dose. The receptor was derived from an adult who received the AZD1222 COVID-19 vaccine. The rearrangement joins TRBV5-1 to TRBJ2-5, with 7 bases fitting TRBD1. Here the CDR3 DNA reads TGCGCCAGCAGCTTGACAGGGGTCCAAGAGACCCAGTACTTC. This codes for CASSLTGVQETQYF.